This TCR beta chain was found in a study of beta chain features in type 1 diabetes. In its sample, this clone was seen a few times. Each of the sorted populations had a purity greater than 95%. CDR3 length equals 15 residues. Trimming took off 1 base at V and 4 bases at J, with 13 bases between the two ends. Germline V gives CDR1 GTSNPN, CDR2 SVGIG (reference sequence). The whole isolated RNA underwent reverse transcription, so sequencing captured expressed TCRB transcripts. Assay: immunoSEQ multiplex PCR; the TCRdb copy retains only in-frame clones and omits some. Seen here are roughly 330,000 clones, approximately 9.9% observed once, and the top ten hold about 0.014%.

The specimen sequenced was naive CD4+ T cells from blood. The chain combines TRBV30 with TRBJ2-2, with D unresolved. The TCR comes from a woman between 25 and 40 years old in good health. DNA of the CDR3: TGTGCCTGGAGTGGATACGGGTCCTCCACCGGGGAGCTGTTTTTT. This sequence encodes CAWSGYGSSTGELFF.